These T cell receptor beta chains were read from a single sample in a study of cytomegalovirus exposure and HLA in healthy donors. Produced via immunoSEQ multiplex PCR; TCRdb's table is partial and in-frame only. The repertoire holds about 140,000 clones, with about 80% as singletons. The source material was PBMCs. Receptors were obtained from a man between 40 and 49 years old in good health and CMV-seronegative. Both conserved end residues are part of each CDR3.

14 TRBJ2-7 TRBV27 CASSSRDSSYEQYF
14 TRBJ2-7 TRBV28 CASRDGTGYDEQYF
15 TRBJ2-1 TRBV7-2 CASSLVAGGYNEQFF
16 TRBJ2-2 TRBV7-9 CASSPGGTGVTGELFF
15 TRBJ1-6 TRBV4-3 CASSRNGQGYSPLHF
13 TRBJ1-1 TRBV7-3 CASSPSRITEAFF
16 TRBJ2-1 TRBV6-1 CASSEGLAGGVGEQFF
15 TRBJ2-1 TRBV5-6 CASSLRLAGGHEQFF
13 TRBJ2-7 TRBV19 CASSPVQGYEQYF
15 TRBJ2-7 TRBV4-1 CASSQEYGTFYEQYF
15 TRBJ2-2 TRBV7-9 CASSEGQGIAGELFF
10 TRBJ1-2 TRBV29-1 CSSYRDDYTF
15 TRBJ2-1 TRBV6-1 CASMRELASYNEQFF
16 TRBJ2-2 TRBV14 CASSRDIIANTGELFF
16 TRBJ2-3 TRBV18 CASSPEGAWATDTQYF
14 TRBJ2-7 TRBV28 CASSLLGTGARQYF
16 TRBJ1-4 TRBV4-3 CASSRMTGPGDEKLFF
17 TRBJ1-4 TRBV27 CASSSPGQGSANEKLFF
14 TRBJ2-7 TRBV28 CASSLVQGGYEQYF
16 TRBJ2-2 TRBV4-1 CASSPKGQGRTGELFF
15 TRBJ2-5 TRBV5-4 CASSLGGGGQETQYF
13 TRBJ2-7 TRBV30 CAWSGLAGYEQYF
15 TRBJ1-3 TRBV27 CASSLSRQTGNTIYF
15 TRBJ2-7 TRBV11-2 CASSLAPSGSYEQYF
15 TRBJ2-7 TRBV5-4 CASSLGAGGTYEQYF
12 TRBJ2-7 TRBV5-5 CASSSPSYEQYF
16 TRBJ2-5 TRBV23-1 CASSQSRGQGEETQYF
13 TRBJ2-3 TRBV4-2 CASSPTRVDTQYF
13 TRBJ1-6 TRBV7-3 CASSLGTFGTLHF
14 TRBJ1-5 TRBV7-9 CASSRGTGNQPQHF
14 NA TRBV2 CASSSRTAAYEQYF
12 TRBJ2-4 TRBV28 CASSLSKNSQYF
16 TRBJ2-2 TRBV5-5 CASSWVTSGFTGELFF
14 TRBJ2-3 TRBV6-1 CASSENLAPDTQYF
11 TRBJ2-1 TRBV7-9 CASRRDSEQFF